The rows below give T cell receptor beta chains drawn from one sample of a study of response to subunit inactivated influenza vaccine. TCRdb ran MiXCR on the RT-PCR reads and lists one entry per CDR3 protein. Of about 780,000 distinct CDR3 sequences listed, roughly 18% are singletons. The sequences come from PBMCs from blood, collected roughly 5 days after vaccination. These TCRs come from a man aged 50-59 years who received an inactivated influenza vaccine. Both conserved end residues are part of each CDR3. D genes are given only for firm matches. Where a row states a size, it is once, few, many or the class of an expanded clone; other rows omit it.

clone size: few
J gene: TRBJ2-5
D gene: TRBD2
V gene: TRBV5-1
CDR3 protein: CASTGLAGQETQYF
CDR3 DNA: TGCGCCAGCACTGGACTAGCGGGACAAGAGACCCAGTACTTC

clone size: few
J gene: TRBJ1-5
D gene: -
V gene: TRBV12-3/TRBV12-4
CDR3 protein: CASSYRFADQPQHF
CDR3 DNA: TGTGCCAGCAGTTACAGGTTCGCGGATCAGCCCCAGCATTTT

clone size: -
J gene: TRBJ2-7
D gene: TRBD1
V gene: TRBV5-1
CDR3 protein: CASSPATGGVYEQYF
CDR3 DNA: TGCGCCAGCAGCCCCGCCACAGGGGGCGTGTACGAGCAGTACTTC

clone size: -
J gene: TRBJ1-5
D gene: -
V gene: TRBV28
CDR3 protein: CASTLYGGPGNQPQHF
CDR3 DNA: TGTGCCAGCACCTTATACGGGGGGCCTGGTAATCAGCCCCAGCATTTT

clone size: -
J gene: TRBJ2-1
D gene: TRBD2
V gene: TRBV11-2
CDR3 protein: CASSIIPLGTSGHNEQFF
CDR3 DNA: TGTGCCAGCAGCATCATACCCTTGGGGACTAGCGGACACAATGAGCAGTTCTTC

clone size: -
J gene: TRBJ2-1
D gene: -
V gene: TRBV30
CDR3 protein: CAWRRQGRGGEQFF
CDR3 DNA: TGTGCCTGGAGGAGACAGGGCCGGGGAGGTGAGCAGTTCTTC

clone size: -
J gene: TRBJ1-1
D gene: -
V gene: TRBV6-2/TRBV6-3
CDR3 protein: CASSLAGGALPEAFF
CDR3 DNA: TGTGCCAGCAGCCTAGCGGGTGGGGCCCTACCTGAAGCTTTCTTT

clone size: -
J gene: TRBJ1-1
D gene: -
V gene: TRBV11-2
CDR3 protein: CASSSNRVEAFF
CDR3 DNA: TGTGCCAGCAGCTCCAACAGGGTTGAAGCTTTCTTT

clone size: few
J gene: TRBJ2-7
D gene: TRBD1
V gene: TRBV29-1
CDR3 protein: CSVGDRKREQYF
CDR3 DNA: TGCAGCGTGGGGGACAGGAAGCGCGAGCAGTACTTC

clone size: -
J gene: TRBJ1-2
D gene: -
V gene: TRBV20-1
CDR3 protein: CSLHRGTDGYTF
CDR3 DNA: TGCAGCCTGCACCGGGGGACTGATGGCTACACCTTC

clone size: -
J gene: TRBJ2-1
D gene: TRBD2
V gene: TRBV20-1
CDR3 protein: CSANLADLYNEQFF
CDR3 DNA: TGCAGTGCGAATCTAGCGGACCTCTACAATGAGCAGTTCTTC

clone size: -
J gene: TRBJ1-5
D gene: -
V gene: TRBV6-1
CDR3 protein: CASRFDRPNQPQHF
CDR3 DNA: TGTGCCAGCAGGTTCGACAGACCCAATCAGCCCCAGCATTTT

clone size: few
J gene: TRBJ2-5
D gene: TRBD2
V gene: TRBV13
CDR3 protein: CASSHIAGRHQETQYF
CDR3 DNA: TGTGCCAGCAGCCACATAGCGGGGCGCCACCAAGAGACCCAGTACTTC

clone size: few
J gene: TRBJ2-2
D gene: -
V gene: TRBV5-6
CDR3 protein: CASSLALESGELFF
CDR3 DNA: TGTGCCAGCAGCTTGGCCCTTGAGAGCGGGGAGCTGTTTTTT

clone size: -
J gene: TRBJ2-3
D gene: -
V gene: TRBV4-3
CDR3 protein: CASSPGARYGRTDTQYF
CDR3 DNA: TGCGCCAGCAGCCCTGGAGCCCGGTACGGACGCACAGATACGCAGTATTTT

clone size: -
J gene: TRBJ2-5
D gene: TRBD2
V gene: TRBV27
CDR3 protein: CASSFSRGGRETQYF
CDR3 DNA: TGTGCCAGCAGTTTTTCCCGGGGGGGACGAGAGACCCAGTACTTC

clone size: -
J gene: TRBJ2-5
D gene: -
V gene: TRBV20-1
CDR3 protein: CSARERQIQETQYF
CDR3 DNA: TGCAGTGCTAGAGAGCGTCAGATACAAGAGACCCAGTACTTC

clone size: -
J gene: TRBJ2-5
D gene: -
V gene: TRBV7-6
CDR3 protein: CASSASFQTQYF
CDR3 DNA: TGTGCCAGCAGCGCCAGCTTCCAGACCCAGTACTTC

clone size: few
J gene: TRBJ2-5
D gene: -
V gene: TRBV7-7
CDR3 protein: CASSLGRTVLKETQYF
CDR3 DNA: TGTGCCAGCAGCTTAGGGAGGACAGTCCTGAAAGAGACCCAGTACTTC

clone size: -
J gene: TRBJ2-7
D gene: -
V gene: TRBV5-1
CDR3 protein: CASSLDRPSRYEQYF
CDR3 DNA: TGCGCCAGCAGCTTGGACAGACCCTCTCGGTACGAGCAGTACTTC

clone size: many
J gene: TRBJ2-5
D gene: TRBD1
V gene: TRBV7-2
CDR3 protein: CASSSTGAETQYF
CDR3 DNA: TGTGCCAGCAGCTCTACAGGGGCTGAGACCCAGTACTTC

clone size: few
J gene: TRBJ2-2
D gene: TRBD2
V gene: TRBV10-1
CDR3 protein: CASRAGLNTGELFF
CDR3 DNA: TGCGCCAGCAGAGCGGGGTTGAACACCGGGGAGCTGTTTTTT

clone size: many
J gene: TRBJ2-6
D gene: -
V gene: TRBV12-3/TRBV12-4
CDR3 protein: CASSLTTSGANVLTF
CDR3 DNA: TGTGCCAGCAGTTTAACTACGTCTGGGGCCAACGTCCTGACTTTC

clone size: -
J gene: TRBJ1-1
D gene: -
V gene: TRBV20-1
CDR3 protein: CSAALGSGTEAFF
CDR3 DNA: TGCAGTGCTGCCCTTGGAAGCGGCACTGAAGCTTTCTTT

clone size: few
J gene: TRBJ2-5
D gene: TRBD1
V gene: TRBV12-3/TRBV12-4
CDR3 protein: CASSDREGGETQYF
CDR3 DNA: TGTGCCAGCAGCGACAGGGAAGGTGGGGAGACCCAGTACTTC

clone size: -
J gene: TRBJ2-5
D gene: -
V gene: TRBV28
CDR3 protein: CASRVHGFSGQETQYF
CDR3 DNA: TGTGCCAGCAGGGTACATGGGTTTAGCGGCCAAGAGACCCAGTACTTC

clone size: few
J gene: TRBJ1-4
D gene: -
V gene: TRBV6-1
CDR3 protein: CASSPDRREKLFF
CDR3 DNA: TGTGCCAGCAGCCCCGATAGGAGGGAAAAACTGTTTTTT

clone size: few
J gene: TRBJ2-1
D gene: TRBD2
V gene: TRBV11-2
CDR3 protein: CASSPRGGLYNEQFF
CDR3 DNA: TGTGCCAGCAGCCCACGGGGGGGCCTATACAATGAGCAGTTCTTC

clone size: few
J gene: TRBJ2-1
D gene: -
V gene: TRBV19
CDR3 protein: CASMDPLLRNEQFF
CDR3 DNA: TGTGCCAGTATGGACCCACTTCTGAGGAATGAGCAGTTCTTC

clone size: many
J gene: TRBJ2-1
D gene: TRBD2
V gene: TRBV20-1
CDR3 protein: CSAKRESPYNEQFF
CDR3 DNA: TGCAGTGCTAAGCGGGAGTCCCCCTACAATGAGCAGTTCTTC

clone size: -
J gene: TRBJ2-5
D gene: -
V gene: TRBV20-1
CDR3 protein: CSARDINNVEETQYF
CDR3 DNA: TGCAGTGCTAGAGATATCAACAATGTAGAAGAGACCCAGTACTTC

clone size: few
J gene: TRBJ2-1
D gene: -
V gene: TRBV6-5
CDR3 protein: CASRYWSTDNEQFF
CDR3 DNA: TGTGCCAGCAGGTATTGGAGCACCGACAATGAGCAGTTCTTC

clone size: few
J gene: TRBJ1-3
D gene: -
V gene: TRBV5-5
CDR3 protein: CASSLSPTASGNTIYF
CDR3 DNA: TGTGCCAGCAGCTTGAGTCCGACGGCCAGTGGAAACACCATATATTTT

clone size: -
J gene: TRBJ1-5
D gene: -
V gene: TRBV6-2/TRBV6-3
CDR3 protein: CASSYVGIGQPQHF
CDR3 DNA: TGTGCCAGCAGTTACGTGGGTATTGGTCAGCCCCAGCATTTT

clone size: -
J gene: TRBJ1-3
D gene: TRBD1
V gene: TRBV7-9
CDR3 protein: CASSPSDRSSGNTIYF
CDR3 DNA: TGTGCCAGCAGCCCCTCGGACAGGTCCTCTGGAAACACCATATATTTT

clone size: few
J gene: TRBJ2-7
D gene: -
V gene: TRBV20-1
CDR3 protein: CSARDVANGENEQYF
CDR3 DNA: TGCAGTGCTAGAGATGTTGCCAACGGTGAGAACGAGCAGTACTTC

clone size: few
J gene: TRBJ1-6
D gene: -
V gene: TRBV14
CDR3 protein: CASSQKLNSPLHF
CDR3 DNA: TGTGCCAGCAGCCAAAAGTTAAATTCACCCCTCCACTTT

clone size: few
J gene: TRBJ2-7
D gene: TRBD2
V gene: TRBV7-2
CDR3 protein: CASSLLTSGRSYEQYF
CDR3 DNA: TGTGCCAGCAGCTTACTTACTAGCGGGAGATCCTACGAGCAGTACTTC

clone size: -
J gene: TRBJ2-7
D gene: -
V gene: TRBV6-5
CDR3 protein: CASSFDPGSYEQYF
CDR3 DNA: TGTGCCAGCAGTTTCGACCCGGGGAGCTACGAGCAGTACTTC

clone size: few
J gene: TRBJ2-7
D gene: TRBD2
V gene: TRBV4-3
CDR3 protein: CASSPGLADEQYF
CDR3 DNA: TGCGCCAGCAGCCCGGGACTAGCGGACGAGCAGTACTTC

clone size: -
J gene: TRBJ2-7
D gene: -
V gene: TRBV28
CDR3 protein: CASSSYRVKWAYEQYF
CDR3 DNA: TGTGCCAGCAGTTCGTACAGGGTAAAATGGGCCTACGAGCAGTACTTC

clone size: many
J gene: TRBJ2-7
D gene: -
V gene: TRBV12-3/TRBV12-4
CDR3 protein: CASWGEGYEQYF
CDR3 DNA: TGTGCCAGCTGGGGTGAGGGCTACGAGCAGTACTTC

clone size: -
J gene: TRBJ2-7
D gene: -
V gene: TRBV5-1
CDR3 protein: CASSLDPCEQYF
CDR3 DNA: TGCGCCAGCAGCTTGGACCCATGCGAGCAGTACTTC